This T cell receptor (beta chain) is from a study of T cells after yellow fever vaccination. Study findings and constraints: Re-detected after boosting: most primary clones, 96% of CD4 and less than 90% of CD8. It was a small share of clonotypes that appeared in both CD4 and CD8 compartments.

A universal primer site and UMIs were added as TCR cDNA was made by 5'RACE template switching. Via MiXCR, TCRdb re-called the 5' RACE reads, giving one row per CDR3 protein. This table has some 300,000 distinct CDR3 sequences, about 11% appearing once. On this clonotype itself: Its specificity is not known.

The sample was CD4+ T cells sorted from PBMCs, taken 45 days after the yellow fever booster vaccination. The source is a man aged 18 to 35 who received the YFV17D yellow fever vaccine.

CDR3: CASSQLFAKGSEAFF. CDR3 bases: TGTGCCAGCAGCCAACTATTCGCGAAGGGGAGTGAAGCTTTCTTT. The chain joins TRBV4-2 to TRBJ1-1; weak D call: TRBD1 (5 bases). Germline values: CDR1 LGHNA, CDR2 YNFKEQ. CDR3 length: 15 residues. V lost 2 bases and J 7 bases, leaving 17 bases between the germline ends.